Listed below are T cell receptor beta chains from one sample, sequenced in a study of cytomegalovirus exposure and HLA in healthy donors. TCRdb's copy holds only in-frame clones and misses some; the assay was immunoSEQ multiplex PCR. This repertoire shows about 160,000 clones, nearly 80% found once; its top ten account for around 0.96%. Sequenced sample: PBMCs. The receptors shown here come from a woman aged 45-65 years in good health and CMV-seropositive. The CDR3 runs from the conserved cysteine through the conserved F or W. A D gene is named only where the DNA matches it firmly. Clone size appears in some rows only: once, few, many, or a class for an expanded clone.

CDR3 protein: CASSLQGASNYGYTF
CDR3 DNA: TGTGCCAGCAGCTTACAGGGGGCATCGAACTATGGCTACACCTTC
clone size: once
J gene: TRBJ1-2
D gene: TRBD1
V gene: TRBV7-9

CDR3 protein: CASRPGENTEAFF
CDR3 DNA: TGTGCCAGCAGGCCAGGGGAGAACACTGAAGCTTTCTTT
clone size: -
J gene: TRBJ1-1
D gene: -
V gene: TRBV6-6

CDR3 protein: CASSPNGQGWQETQYF
CDR3 DNA: TGTGCCAGCTCACCAAATGGACAGGGTTGGCAAGAGACCCAGTACTTC
clone size: -
J gene: TRBJ2-5
D gene: TRBD1
V gene: TRBV18

CDR3 protein: CASSLIGPGQGVIVEAFF
CDR3 DNA: TGTGCCAGCAGCTTAATTGGTCCGGGGCAGGGGGTAATAGTAGAGGCTTTCTTT
clone size: -
J gene: TRBJ1-1
D gene: TRBD1
V gene: TRBV7-9

CDR3 protein: CASSPRSGKNIQYF
CDR3 DNA: TGTGCCAGCAGCCCCCGTTCGGGGAAAAACATTCAGTACTTC
clone size: few
J gene: TRBJ2-4
D gene: -
V gene: TRBV7-6

CDR3 protein: CASSSQGGETQYF
CDR3 DNA: TGTGCCAGCAGCTCCCAGGGTGGAGAGACCCAGTACTTC
clone size: -
J gene: TRBJ2-5
D gene: -
V gene: TRBV7-2

CDR3 protein: CASSLDSQPQHF
CDR3 DNA: TGTGCCAGCAGCCTTGACAGTCAGCCCCAGCATTTT
clone size: -
J gene: TRBJ1-5
D gene: -
V gene: TRBV7-9

CDR3 protein: CASSPRGSTEAFF
CDR3 DNA: TGTGCCAGCAGTCCCCGGGGTAGCACTGAAGCTTTCTTT
clone size: -
J gene: TRBJ1-1
D gene: -
V gene: TRBV27

CDR3 protein: CASTPGQGATGANVLTF
CDR3 DNA: TGTGCCAGCACCCCAGGACAGGGGGCAACTGGGGCCAACGTCCTGACTTTC
clone size: -
J gene: TRBJ2-6
D gene: TRBD1
V gene: TRBV2

CDR3 protein: CASSSRVLAGSTPGNEQFF
CDR3 DNA: TGTGCCAGCTCCTCCCGGGTGCTAGCGGGGTCAACACCCGGCAATGAGCAGTTCTTC
clone size: once
J gene: TRBJ2-1
D gene: TRBD2
V gene: TRBV18

CDR3 protein: CASSFQTSGSSSYEQYF
CDR3 DNA: TGTGCCAGCAGCTTCCAAACTAGCGGGTCAAGCTCCTACGAGCAGTACTTC
clone size: -
J gene: TRBJ2-7
D gene: TRBD2
V gene: TRBV7-2

CDR3 protein: CAWSYPGGVRNQPQHF
CDR3 DNA: TGTGCCTGGAGTTATCCAGGGGGTGTTCGCAATCAGCCCCAGCATTTT
clone size: -
J gene: TRBJ1-5
D gene: TRBD1
V gene: TRBV30

CDR3 protein: CASSLSPPGTANTGELFF
CDR3 DNA: TGTGCCAGCAGTCTGTCCCCCCCCGGGACAGCGAACACCGGGGAGCTGTTTTTT
clone size: -
J gene: TRBJ2-2
D gene: TRBD1
V gene: TRBV27

CDR3 protein: CASSRQGYEKLFF
CDR3 DNA: TGTGCCAGCAGCCGACAGGGTTATGAAAAACTGTTTTTT
clone size: -
J gene: TRBJ1-4
D gene: TRBD1
V gene: TRBV6-5

CDR3 protein: CASSSGTRGDTQYF
CDR3 DNA: TGTGCCAGCAGTTCCGGGACTCGGGGGGATACGCAGTATTTT
clone size: -
J gene: TRBJ2-3
D gene: -
V gene: TRBV25-1

CDR3 protein: CASGETSVYNEQFF
CDR3 DNA: TGTGCCAGCGGCGAGACTAGCGTATACAATGAGCAGTTCTTC
clone size: few
J gene: TRBJ2-1
D gene: TRBD2
V gene: TRBV2

CDR3 protein: CASSLVGDKKLFF
CDR3 DNA: TGTGCCAGCAGCTTGGTAGGGGACAAAAAACTGTTTTTT
clone size: -
J gene: TRBJ1-4
D gene: -
V gene: TRBV5-6

CDR3 protein: CARGQFNEQFF
CDR3 DNA: TGTGCCAGGGGACAGTTCAATGAGCAGTTCTTC
clone size: -
J gene: TRBJ2-1
D gene: TRBD1
V gene: TRBV2

CDR3 protein: CASSSTNEGYQPQHF
CDR3 DNA: TGTGCCAGCAGTTCCACCAACGAGGGTTATCAGCCCCAGCATTTT
clone size: -
J gene: TRBJ1-5
D gene: -
V gene: TRBV28

CDR3 protein: CASSDPLWRYTF
CDR3 DNA: TGTGCCAGCAGTGACCCCTTATGGCGCTACACCTTC
clone size: few
J gene: TRBJ1-2
D gene: -
V gene: TRBV6-1

CDR3 protein: CASRGTYEQFF
CDR3 DNA: TGTGCCAGCAGAGGGACATACGAGCAGTTCTTC
clone size: -
J gene: TRBJ2-1
D gene: -
V gene: TRBV5-4

CDR3 protein: CASSPGQGAGNTEAFF
CDR3 DNA: TGCGCCAGCAGCCCCGGACAGGGCGCTGGGAACACTGAAGCTTTCTTT
clone size: -
J gene: TRBJ1-1
D gene: TRBD1
V gene: TRBV5-1

CDR3 protein: CASSPAGVTGELFF
CDR3 DNA: TGTGCTAGCAGCCCCGCGGGGGTAACCGGGGAGCTGTTTTTT
clone size: -
J gene: TRBJ2-2
D gene: TRBD2
V gene: TRBV7-7

CDR3 protein: CASSLSSGRETQYF
CDR3 DNA: TGTGCCAGCAGCTTGTCTAGCGGGAGAGAGACCCAGTACTTC
clone size: -
J gene: TRBJ2-5
D gene: TRBD2
V gene: TRBV5-4

CDR3 protein: CASSDQGNTEAFF
CDR3 DNA: TGTGCCAGCAGTGACCAGGGGAACACTGAAGCTTTCTTT
clone size: -
J gene: TRBJ1-1
D gene: -
V gene: TRBV6-1

CDR3 protein: CASSIVGGVGDYEQYF
CDR3 DNA: TGTGCCAGTAGTATAGTAGGCGGGGTTGGCGACTACGAGCAGTACTTC
clone size: -
J gene: TRBJ2-7
D gene: -
V gene: TRBV19

CDR3 protein: CSAFSTFGYTF
CDR3 DNA: TGCAGTGCCTTCTCTACCTTTGGCTACACCTTC
clone size: once
J gene: TRBJ1-2
D gene: -
V gene: TRBV20-1

CDR3 protein: CASRPQGTRNTEAFF
CDR3 DNA: TGTGCCAGCAGACCACAGGGGACGAGGAACACTGAAGCTTTCTTT
clone size: -
J gene: TRBJ1-1
D gene: TRBD1
V gene: TRBV7-9

CDR3 protein: CASSIAGSNSPLHF
CDR3 DNA: TGTGCCAGCAGTATAGCAGGGTCCAATTCACCCCTCCACTTT
clone size: -
J gene: TRBJ1-6
D gene: -
V gene: TRBV2

CDR3 protein: CASSDRGSSSYNEQFF
CDR3 DNA: TGCGCCAGCAGTGATAGGGGGTCGAGCTCCTACAATGAGCAGTTCTTC
clone size: -
J gene: TRBJ2-1
D gene: -
V gene: TRBV10-1

CDR3 protein: CASSYRPFGEKLFF
CDR3 DNA: TGTGCCAGCAGTTACAGGCCCTTTGGTGAAAAACTGTTTTTT
clone size: -
J gene: TRBJ1-4
D gene: -
V gene: TRBV28

CDR3 protein: CASSPRGARYGYTF
CDR3 DNA: TGTGCCAGCAGTCCCAGGGGGGCCCGATATGGCTACACCTTC
clone size: -
J gene: TRBJ1-2
D gene: TRBD1
V gene: TRBV6-5

CDR3 protein: CASGLVMGTSTYEQYF
CDR3 DNA: TGTGCTAGTGGTTTGGTAATGGGGACTAGTACCTACGAGCAGTACTTC
clone size: -
J gene: TRBJ2-7
D gene: TRBD2
V gene: TRBV12-5

CDR3 protein: CASSPYREGYGYTF
CDR3 DNA: TGTGCCAGCAGCCCTTACAGGGAAGGTTATGGCTACACCTTC
clone size: -
J gene: TRBJ1-2
D gene: -
V gene: TRBV7-8

CDR3 protein: CASSSFIGGPTDTQYF
CDR3 DNA: TGTGCCAGCAGCTCCTTCATCGGGGGGCCCACAGATACGCAGTATTTT
clone size: -
J gene: TRBJ2-3
D gene: -
V gene: TRBV7-2

CDR3 protein: CAWSARGLAGVGDTGELFF
CDR3 DNA: TGTGCCTGGAGTGCTCGGGGACTAGCGGGAGTCGGAGACACCGGGGAGCTGTTTTTT
clone size: once
J gene: TRBJ2-2
D gene: TRBD2
V gene: TRBV30

CDR3 protein: CATSRELGRGYEQYF
CDR3 DNA: TGTGCCACCAGCAGAGAACTTGGACGGGGTTACGAGCAGTACTTC
clone size: -
J gene: TRBJ2-7
D gene: -
V gene: TRBV15

CDR3 protein: CASTKDRVTEAFF
CDR3 DNA: TGTGCCAGCACCAAAGACAGGGTGACTGAAGCTTTCTTT
clone size: -
J gene: TRBJ1-1
D gene: TRBD1
V gene: TRBV11-2

CDR3 protein: CASIAGTSGLGFTDTQYF
CDR3 DNA: TGTGCCAGCATCGCCGGGACTAGCGGTTTAGGGTTTACAGATACGCAGTATTTT
clone size: -
J gene: TRBJ2-3
D gene: TRBD2
V gene: TRBV2

CDR3 protein: CASKWNRWSEAFF
CDR3 DNA: TGTGCCAGCAAGTGGAACAGGTGGAGTGAAGCTTTCTTT
clone size: -
J gene: TRBJ1-1
D gene: -
V gene: TRBV28

CDR3 protein: CASSVDGGGTGEQYF
CDR3 DNA: TGTGCCAGCAGCGTAGATGGCGGGGGGACTGGGGAGCAGTACTTC
clone size: -
J gene: TRBJ2-7
D gene: TRBD2
V gene: TRBV9

CDR3 protein: CSISRGISYEQYF
CDR3 DNA: TGCAGCATTTCCAGGGGTATCTCCTACGAGCAGTACTTC
clone size: few
J gene: TRBJ2-7
D gene: -
V gene: TRBV29-1

CDR3 protein: CASSKTSGESYEQYF
CDR3 DNA: TGTGCCAGTAGCAAGACTAGCGGCGAATCCTACGAGCAGTACTTC
clone size: -
J gene: TRBJ2-7
D gene: TRBD2
V gene: TRBV19

CDR3 protein: CASSPVTGSNYGYTF
CDR3 DNA: TGTGCCAGCAGCCCAGTTACAGGGTCGAACTATGGCTACACCTTC
clone size: -
J gene: TRBJ1-2
D gene: -
V gene: TRBV7-9

CDR3 protein: CASSQDWQYSSYNSPLHF
CDR3 DNA: TGCGCCAGCAGCCAAGATTGGCAGTACAGCTCCTATAATTCACCCCTCCACTTT
clone size: -
J gene: TRBJ1-6
D gene: -
V gene: TRBV4-1